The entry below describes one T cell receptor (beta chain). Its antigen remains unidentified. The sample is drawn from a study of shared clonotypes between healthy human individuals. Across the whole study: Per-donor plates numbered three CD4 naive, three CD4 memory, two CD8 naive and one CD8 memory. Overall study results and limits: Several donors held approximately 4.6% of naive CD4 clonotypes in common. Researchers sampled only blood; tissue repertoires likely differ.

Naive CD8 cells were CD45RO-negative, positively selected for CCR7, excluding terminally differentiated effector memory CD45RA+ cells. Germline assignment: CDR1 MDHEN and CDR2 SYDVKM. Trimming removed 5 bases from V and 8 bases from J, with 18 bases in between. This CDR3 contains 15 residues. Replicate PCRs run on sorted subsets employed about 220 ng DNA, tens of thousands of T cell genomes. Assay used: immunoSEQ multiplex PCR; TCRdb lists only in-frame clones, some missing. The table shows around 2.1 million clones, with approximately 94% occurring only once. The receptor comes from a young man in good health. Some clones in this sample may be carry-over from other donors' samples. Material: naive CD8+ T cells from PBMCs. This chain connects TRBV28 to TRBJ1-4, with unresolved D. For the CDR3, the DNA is TGTGCCAGCAGTCCCCCGATTTCTCGTTTCGAAAAACTGTTTTTT. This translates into CASSPPISRFEKLFF.